The entry that follows covers one T cell receptor (beta chain) sequence. From blood, about 240-500 ng of genomic DNA served as TRB template. BIOMED2 TRB-A/B primer pools were used in multiplex TRB PCR. From the multiplex PCR reads, TCRdb called clonotypes with MiXCR, one entry per CDR3 protein. The data contain tens of thousands of distinct CDR3 sequences, just under 30% of them singletons. This record comes from a study of T and B cells in COVID-19 patients. The specimen sequenced was blood. The sequence was collected from a human donor who had recovered from COVID-19.

In DNA form, the CDR3 reads TGTGCCAGCAGTTTCCCGACAGGGACCGTTTCGGGCACTGAAGCTTTCTTT. Encoded protein: CASSFPTGTVSGTEAFF. V gene TRBV6-1 combines with J gene TRBJ1-1; the match to TRBD1 covers 7 bases. This CDR3 contains 17 residues. V gave up 5 bases and J gave up 4 bases; unmatched junction bases: 16. Germline V CDR1 and CDR2: MNHNS, SASEGT.